One TCR beta chain is described in this entry. What it binds is unknown. The ends lost 8 bases at V and 1 base at J; junction bases unmatched: 7. Germline CDR1 MDHEN, CDR2 SYDVKM. The CDR3 is made up of 14 amino acids. TCRdb processed the 5' RACE reads anew with MiXCR; each CDR3 protein has one entry. The data show around 280,000 distinct CDR3 sequences, with 20% seen just once and about 8.2% held by the top ten. This specimen comes from a study of CD8 T cells in ankylosing spondylitis. Study results and limitations: Significant enrichment of disease-linked clones was reportedly seen in matched ankylosing spondylitis synovial fluid.

This sequence joins TRBV28 and TRBJ2-7; 8 nucleotides agree with TRBD1. Sequenced input: blood, either unsorted or a sorted T cell fraction (not recorded which). The TCR sequence derives from a male donor with ankylosing spondylitis or in good health (not recorded which). The CDR3 is CASCRDRSSYEQYV. CDR3 DNA: TGTGCCAGCTGCCGGGACAGGAGTTCCTACGAGCAGTACGTC.